This T cell receptor beta chain was recorded in a study of cytomegalovirus exposure and HLA in healthy donors. Amplification used 60 Vbeta primers and 13 Jbeta primers. Clones were sequenced by immunoSEQ multiplex PCR, and TCRdb holds only the in-frame ones, with some missing. The sample includes about 140,000 clones, approximately 88% seen only once; the top ten take roughly 0.5%. The sequence was obtained from a woman aged 40 to 50 in good health and CMV-seronegative. Sequenced sample: PBMCs.

The CDR3 loop is CASSQLQGVVRTETQYF. Here the CDR3 DNA reads TGTGCCAGCAGCCAACTCCAGGGGGTAGTTCGGACGGAGACCCAGTACTTC. The rearrangement uses TRBV14 and TRBJ2-5, with 7 nucleotides matching TRBD1. The V and J ends lost 2 bases and 5 bases, in that order; junction bases with no gene match: 14. The CDR3 is 17 residues long. The germline CDR1 and CDR2 sequences are SGHDN and FVKESK.